Listed here are 22 T cell receptor beta chains from one sample, sequenced in a study of neoadjuvant anti-PD-1 for oral cavity cancer. The repertoire was sequenced with immunoSEQ multiplex PCR; TCRdb's copy has only in-frame clones and lacks some. The table has about 68,000 clones, about 88% seen once; the top ten hold 3% to 3.5%. Time point in this sample: after neoadjuvant nivolumab, at surgical resection. The sample consisted of PBMCs, taken after nivolumab (anti-PD-1) treatment. The receptors stem from a person aged 35-79 years with oral cavity squamous cell carcinoma.

V usage is TRBV6-1 and J usage is TRBJ1-5, with TRBD1 matching over 10 bases. Germline V gene sequence: CDR1 MNHNS, CDR2 SASEGT. The CDR3 spans 14 residues. V shed 6 bases and J 5 bases; nucleotides not matched to a gene: 4. CDR3 amino acids: CASRGTGAYQPQHF. CDR3 bases: TGTGCCAGCAGAGGGACAGGGGCCTATCAGCCCCAGCATTTT.

The gene calls are TRBV14 and TRBJ2-7, with D maybe TRBD2 (5 bases). V lost 6 bases and J lost 7, with 16 bases in between. Per germline, CDR1 SGHDN and CDR2 FVKESK. The CDR3 totals 13 residues. The CDR3 sequence: CASRPSGVGEQYF. CDR3 bases: TGTGCCAGCAGACCAAGCGGAGTGGGGGAGCAGTACTTC.

The chain joins TRBV13 to TRBJ2-3, with no clear D. The V gene's germline CDR1 is PRHDT and CDR2 FYEKMQ (reference sequence). With 5 bases removed from V and 0 bases from J, the gap between germline ends came to 12 bases. The CDR3 is 15 amino acids. The CDR3 loop is CASSPRTTSTDTQYF. CDR3 nucleotides: TGTGCCAGCAGCCCGCGTACCACTAGCACAGATACGCAGTATTTT.

The sample holds a few counts of this clone. The V call is TRBV11-3, the J call TRBJ2-3; 8 nucleotides match TRBD2. The CDR3 extends over 16 amino acids. From germline, CDR1 is SGHNT and CDR2 YENEEA. V shed 3 bases, J shed 3 bases, and the junction held 8 bases outside the gene matches. The CDR3 here is CASSFDSAGGTDTQYF. DNA for the CDR3: TGTGCCAGCAGCTTTGATTCGGCGGGGGGAACAGATACGCAGTATTTT.

The chain joins TRBV30 to TRBJ2-5; tentatively, D is TRBD1 (6 bases). From germline, CDR1 is GTSNPN and CDR2 SVGIG (reference sequence). The CDR3 consists of 11 residues. Trimming took off 4 bases at V and 5 bases at J, with 8 bases between the two ends. The CDR3 protein is CAWTGAETQYF. CDR3 sequence (DNA): TGTGCCTGGACAGGGGCTGAGACCCAGTACTTC.

This clone has a handful of counts. V and J are TRBV6-5 and TRBJ2-1; D unresolved. The CDR3 extends over 11 amino acids. Trimming removed 7 bases at V and 14 bases at J, with 15 bases between. The germline gives CDR1 MNHEY, CDR2 SVGAGI. The CDR3 is CASKDRFWEFF. The CDR3 DNA reads TGTGCCAGCAAGGATAGATTCTGGGAGTTCTTC.

This clone was seen just once. This rearrangement joins TRBV29-1 to TRBJ2-2; D is tentatively TRBD1 or TRBD2 (5 bases each). The CDR3 spans 13 residues. V was shortened by 3 bases and J by 4 bases, with 9 bases between the two germline ends. From germline, CDR1 is SQVTM and CDR2 ANQGSEA. The CDR3 is CSVDIGATGELFF. CDR3 nucleotides: TGCAGCGTTGATATCGGGGCCACCGGGGAGCTGTTTTTT.

The rearrangement links TRBV19 to TRBJ1-1; D is undetermined. Per the germline V gene, CDR1 is LNHDA and CDR2 is SQIVND (reference sequence). The V end lost 7 bases, the J end lost 4 bases, and 10 bases lay between the germline ends. The CDR3 sequence is 12 residues long. For the CDR3, the DNA is TGTGCCAGTACCACAGAGACCACTGAAGCTTTCTTT. Encoded protein: CASTTETTEAFF.

The V and J genes are TRBV7-2 and TRBJ2-7; D may match TRBD1 or TRBD2 (5 bases each). Trimming took off 6 bases at V and 4 bases at J, with 22 bases between the two ends. CDR1 is SGHTA, CDR2 FQGNSA, per germline. This CDR3 is 16 amino acids long. The CDR3 region is CASSFQGALQIYEQYF. CDR3 bases: TGTGCCAGCAGTTTTCAGGGAGCATTGCAAATTTACGAGCAGTACTTC.

The genes are TRBV5-1 and TRBJ2-3, with TRBD1 matching 7 bases. Per the germline V gene, CDR1 is SGHRS and CDR2 is YFSETQ. Losses at the gene ends were 0 bases for V and 2 bases for J; bases not matched to a gene: 6. The CDR3 is made up of 16 amino acids. The CDR3 bases are TGCGCCAGCAGCTTGGCCACGGGACAGAACACAGATACGCAGTATTTT. Translation gives CASSLATGQNTDTQYF.

This chain joins TRBV6-6 and TRBJ1-2, with 7 bases matching TRBD1. The CDR3 totals 12 residues. Germline CDR1 MNHNY, CDR2 SVGAGI (reference sequence). The J segment lost 8 bases and the V segment lost 2 bases, leaving 2 bases of the junction unmatched. The CDR3 DNA is TGTGCCAGCAGTTACGGGACAGAGGGCTACACCTTC. Residues: CASSYGTEGYTF.

The chain has TRBV9 and TRBJ2-3; D unclear. Trimming left V 4 bases short and J 3 bases short, with 9 bases between. CDR1 is SGDLS and CDR2 is YYNGEE in the germline V gene. This CDR3 comprises 13 residues. CDR3: CASSFTTTDTQYF. CDR3 DNA sequence: TGTGCCAGCAGCTTTACAACGACAGATACGCAGTATTTT.

The chain joins TRBV6-4 to TRBJ2-3; D gene uncertain. Trimming pared 6 bases from V and 1 base from J, leaving 11 bases between. The CDR3 spans 14 residues. CDR1 MRHNA and CDR2 SNTAGT come from the germline V gene. CDR3 residues: CASSSNGRTDTQYF. The CDR3 DNA reads as TGTGCCAGCAGCAGCAATGGGCGCACAGATACGCAGTATTTT.

The rearrangement links TRBV20-1 to TRBJ2-7; D is undetermined. The CDR3 length is 11 residues. V was pared by 3 bases and J by 5 bases, with 8 bases between. CDR1 is DFQATT, CDR2 SNEGSKA, per germline (reference sequence). The CDR3 region has the DNA TGCAGTGCTAGCGAGACCCACGAGCAGTACTTC. It yields the protein CSASETHEQYF.

The V gene is TRBV6-6, the J gene TRBJ1-5, with 8 bases that match TRBD1. V gave up 10 bases and J gave up 6 bases; unmatched junction bases: 11. Per the germline V gene, CDR1 is MNHNY and CDR2 is SVGAGI (reference sequence). The CDR3 contains 14 residues. The CDR3 region has the DNA TGTGCCACACAGACAGGGGAAGGGAGTCAGCCCCAGCATTTT. Its protein is CATQTGEGSQPQHF.

The V call is TRBV7-8, the J call TRBJ2-5, with 11 bases that match TRBD2. CDR3 length equals 19 residues. With V trimmed by 5 bases and J by 0 bases, 14 bases remained unmatched. Per the germline V gene, CDR1 is SGHVS and CDR2 is FQNEAQ. This chain's CDR3 is CASSTRLAGWGPYQETQYF. Here the CDR3 DNA reads TGTGCCAGCAGCACGCGACTAGCGGGATGGGGGCCGTACCAAGAGACCCAGTACTTC.

The sample holds one count of this clone. The chain recombines TRBV2 with TRBJ2-3; 11 bases map to TRBD2. This CDR3 is 16 amino acids long. Germline CDR1 SNHLY, CDR2 FYNNEI. V dropped 3 bases and J dropped 4; count of bases not matched to a gene: 6. The CDR3 loop is CASSDGSGRAADTQYF. The CDR3 coding sequence is TGTGCCAGCAGTGATGGTAGCGGGAGGGCCGCAGATACGCAGTATTTT.

The V call is TRBV10-3, the J call TRBJ2-1; 8 bases map to TRBD2. The V gene's germline CDR1 is ENHRY and CDR2 SYGVKD. This CDR3 has 17 amino acids. The trim removed 0 bases at V and 5 bases at J, leaving 9 bases unmatched. CDR3 sequence (DNA): TGTGCCATCAGTGAGTCTTTGCGGGAGGCCCTCCACAATGAGCAGTTCTTC. This sequence encodes CAISESLREALHNEQFF.

The genes are TRBV6-1 and TRBJ1-5; 7 positions match TRBD1. The germline gives CDR1 MNHNS, CDR2 SASEGT. The ends lost 3 bases at V and 3 bases at J; junction bases unmatched: 5. This CDR3 contains 15 residues. CDR3 nucleotides: TGTGCCAGCAGTGAGGTTCAGGGGGACAATCAGCCCCAGCATTTT. Translating it yields CASSEVQGDNQPQHF.

The genes are TRBV6-5 and TRBJ2-7, with D hard to call. Germline V CDR1 and CDR2: MNHEY, SVGAGI. This CDR3 region has 15 residues. V lost 0 bases to trimming and J lost 3 bases, with 12 bases between them. CDR3 loop: CASSYSYEHNYEQYF. The CDR3 DNA sequence: TGTGCCAGCAGTTACTCGTATGAGCACAACTACGAGCAGTACTTC.

J is TRBJ2-7 and V is TRBV7-2; 9 bases agree with TRBD1. There are 14 residues in the CDR3. Losses at the gene ends were 3 bases for V and 5 bases for J; bases not matched to a gene: 5. CDR1 and CDR2 (germline): SGHTA, FQGNSA. CDR3 nucleotides: TGTGCCAGCAGCTTGGGACAGGGAAAGCACGAGCAGTACTTC. It codes for CASSLGQGKHEQYF.

The chain has TRBV11-2 and TRBJ2-3, with D maybe TRBD2 (6 bases). The V gene lost 7 bases and the J gene lost 10 bases, with 12 bases spanning the gap. This CDR3 has 11 amino acids. Germline V gene data show CDR1 as SGHAT and CDR2 as FQNNGV. The CDR3 is CASTPGLAQYF. The CDR3 DNA follows: TGTGCCAGCACTCCGGGACTTGCGCAGTATTTT.